The rows below give T cell receptor beta chains drawn from one sample of a study of blood T cell repertoires in COVID-19. The protocol was immunoSEQ multiplex PCR, while the TCRdb copy is restricted to in-frame clones and leaves out a portion. The sample comprises tens of thousands of clones, 65% to 85% of which are singletons, and about 5.7% rests with the top ten. Sequencing was done on a sample of peripheral blood. The receptor set was obtained from a man between 65 and 85 years old with COVID-19, enrolled during active disease. CDR3s include the opening cysteine and the closing phenylalanine or tryptophan. A D gene is named only where the DNA matches it firmly. Only part of the rows carry a size: once, few, many, or a class if the clone is expanded.

d_gene	abundance	j_gene	v_gene	CDR3aa	CDR3nt
TRBD1	few	TRBJ2-7	TRBV7-9	CASSPRGTGGTEQYF	TGTGCCAGCAGCCCCCGGGGGACAGGGGGCACTGAGCAGTACTTC
.	.	TRBJ2-5	TRBV15	CATSRDSTSLETQYF	TGTGCCACCAGCAGAGATTCGACTAGTCTCGAGACCCAGTACTTC
TRBD1	.	TRBJ1-1	TRBV29-1	CSVTRQGLNTEAFF	TGCAGCGTGACAAGACAGGGACTGAACACTGAAGCTTTCTTT
TRBD1	.	TRBJ1-4	TRBV5-1	CASSLAGTGVEKLFF	TGCGCCAGCAGCTTGGCGGGGACAGGGGTCGAAAAACTGTTTTTT
TRBD2	.	TRBJ2-7	TRBV7-2	CASSLGAGGPYEQYF	TGTGCCAGCAGCTTAGGAGCGGGAGGGCCTTACGAGCAGTACTTC
.	.	TRBJ1-3	TRBV6-5	CATRGPRGGNTIYF	TGTGCCACCAGGGGACCGAGGGGGGGAAACACCATATATTTT
.	few	TRBJ1-4	TRBV27	CASSFSLGGEKLFF	TGTGCCAGCAGTTTTAGCCTGGGAGGTGAAAAACTGTTTTTT
.	.	TRBJ1-2	TRBV4-2	CASSQDLTGTRGRYGYTF	TGTGCCAGCAGCCAAGATCTTACGGGGACACGAGGCCGCTATGGCTACACCTTC
.	.	TRBJ2-5	TRBV4-3	CASSQGIGRRLETQYF	TGCGCCAGCAGCCAAGGGATCGGCCGGCGGTTGGAGACCCAGTACTTC
TRBD2	.	TRBJ2-4	TRBV15	CATSSGLAGPRDIQYF	TGTGCCACCAGCAGTGGACTAGCGGGACCACGGGACATTCAGTACTTC
.	few	TRBJ1-5	TRBV28	CATRAGEYSNQPQHF	TGTGCCACGCGGGCAGGAGAGTATAGCAATCAGCCCCAGCATTTT
.	many	TRBJ2-7	TRBV3-1/TRBV3-2	CASSLGEGTEQYF	TGTGCCAGCAGCCTCGGAGAGGGTACCGAGCAGTACTTC
TRBD1	.	TRBJ1-2	TRBV27	CASSLRGAGGSAGYTF	TGTGCCAGCAGTTTACGTGGGGCAGGGGGGTCTGCTGGCTACACCTTC
TRBD2	few	TRBJ2-3	TRBV27	CASSLLLAGDTDTQYF	TGTGCCAGCAGTTTATTACTAGCGGGGGACACAGATACGCAGTATTTT
.	.	TRBJ1-6	TRBV27	CASSSESSYNSPLHF	TGTGCCAGCAGTTCCGAGAGCTCCTATAATTCACCCCTCCACTTT
.	.	TRBJ1-5	TRBV5-1	CASSLEGGNQPQHF	TGCGCCAGCAGCTTGGAAGGGGGCAATCAGCCCCAGCATTTT
.	.	TRBJ2-3	TRBV6-2/TRBV6-3	CASSYPQTASDTQYF	TGTGCCAGCAGTTACCCCCAAACAGCATCAGATACGCAGTATTTT
TRBD2	once	TRBJ2-5	TRBV20-1	CSASDGGALKTQYF	TGCAGTGCTAGTGACGGGGGGGCCTTGAAGACCCAGTACTTC
.	.	TRBJ2-3	TRBV7-9	CASRWTSTSTDTQYF	TGTGCCAGCCGGTGGACTTCCACTAGCACAGATACGCAGTATTTT
TRBD1	.	TRBJ1-3	TRBV27	CASKGQGQSTIYF	TGTGCCAGCAAGGGACAGGGTCAAAGCACCATATATTTT
.	.	TRBJ1-3	TRBV11-2	CASSLDLGASRNTIYF	TGTGCCAGCAGCTTAGACTTGGGGGCCTCTCGAAACACCATATATTTT
TRBD1	few	TRBJ1-1	TRBV2	CASSGTGGDTEAFF	TGTGCCAGCAGCGGGACAGGGGGGGACACTGAAGCTTTCTTT
TRBD2	.	TRBJ2-1	TRBV4-1	CASREGAASGGNEQFF	TGCGCCAGCAGGGAAGGGGCGGCTAGCGGGGGAAATGAGCAGTTCTTC